This passage covers 9 T cell receptor beta chains from one sample sequenced in a study of HIV-infected patients and healthy controls. Around 450 ng RNA was reverse transcribed with alpha and beta constant-region primers. Separate chain-specific third strand synthesis with multiplexing indices produced the alpha and beta libraries. MiXCR, applied by TCRdb to the 5' RACE reads, yields one record per CDR3 protein. The data hold fewer than 4,500 distinct CDR3 sequences, with about 8% observed a single time. The repertoire came from unfractionated whole blood and reflected all unsorted peripheral T cells. The source was blood, collected before antiretroviral therapy. All receptors come from an adult with HIV infection.

By share of the sample, this clonotype is large (0.1 to 1%). The chain joins TRBV30 to TRBJ2-2; tentatively, D is TRBD2 (5 bases). The CDR3 loop spans 18 amino acids. Germline CDR1 is GTSNPN and CDR2 is SVGIG (reference sequence). Between the trimmed V and J ends, which lost 0 bases and 0 bases, there was a span of 17 bases. CDR3 nucleotides: TGTGCCTGGAGTGTACGAGTGGGAGCCCTACCGAACACCGGGGAGCTGTTTTTT. Translated, it gives CAWSVRVGALPNTGELFF.

The V call is TRBV7-3, the J call TRBJ2-1; 8 positions agree with TRBD2. Germline CDR1 and CDR2: SGHTA and FQGTGA. The CDR3 is 17 amino acids. The J segment lost 5 bases and the V segment lost 5 bases, leaving 14 bases of the junction unmatched. CDR3 loop: CASSPRRDGGAHNEQFF. In nucleotides, the CDR3 is TGTGCCAGCAGCCCCCGACGAGACGGGGGGGCCCACAATGAGCAGTTCTTC.

This clonotype counts as medium-sized. This rearrangement joins TRBV12-3 or TRBV12-4 to TRBJ2-5, with 10 bases identical to TRBD1. The CDR3 extends over 15 amino acids. Trimming removed 5 bases from V and 4 bases from J; junction bases left unmatched: 7. CDR3 sequence: CASSRPGTGAETQYF. CDR3 DNA: TGTGCCAGCAGTCGCCCAGGGACAGGGGCAGAGACCCAGTACTTC.

This clonotype is deemed medium-sized (0.01 to 0.1%). V gene TRBV28 combines with J gene TRBJ2-7; TRBD2 matches at 7 bases. Germline assignment: CDR1 MDHEN and CDR2 SYDVKM. The V gene end was trimmed by 3 bases and the J gene end by 2 bases; junction bases not matched to a gene: 7. This CDR3 contains 15 residues. Here the CDR3 DNA reads TGTGCCAGCAGTTTTTTTGTCGGGACTACCTACGAGCAGTACTTC. It is translated as CASSFFVGTTYEQYF.

This clonotype is medium-sized within its sample. The chain joins TRBV7-3 to TRBJ1-1; D might be TRBD1 (6 bases). Trimming took off 0 bases at V and 3 bases at J, with 8 bases between the two ends. Germline V gene lookup returns CDR1 SGHTA and CDR2 FQGTGA. The CDR3 is 14 amino acids. CDR3 sequence (DNA): TGTGCCAGCAGCTTAACTTCAGGGGACACTGAAGCTTTCTTT. Its translation: CASSLTSGDTEAFF.

This clonotype is labeled medium-sized. CDR3 DNA: TGCAGTGCTAGAGACCCACAGACATCTAAAAACATTCAGTACTTC. This sequence encodes CSARDPQTSKNIQYF. This sequence joins TRBV20-1 and TRBJ2-4; no clear D. The germline V gene encodes CDR1 DFQATT and CDR2 SNEGSKA (reference sequence). The CDR3 contains 15 residues. V lost 0 bases to trimming and J lost 4 bases, with 13 bases between them.

This clonotype was seen only once. The chain joins TRBV3-1 to TRBJ2-3; D is unresolved. CDR3 size: 16 residues. Looked up from germline, CDR1 is LGHDT and CDR2 is YNNKEL (reference sequence). Trimming removed 3 bases at V and 2 bases at J, with 15 bases between. This CDR3 is CASSQFRTPDTDTQYF. CDR3 bases: TGTGCCAGCAGCCAGTTCCGGACCCCCGACACAGATACGCAGTATTTT.

This chain connects TRBV6-5 to TRBJ1-4; D ambiguous. With 6 bases removed from V and 7 bases from J, the gap between germline ends came to 15 bases. The CDR3 consists of 14 residues. The germline V gene encodes CDR1 MNHEY and CDR2 SVGAGI. The CDR3 DNA sequence: TGTGCCAGCAGCCCACTGGGGTCCGGTGAAAAACTGTTTTTT. Its translation: CASSPLGSGEKLFF.

In its sample, this clonotype was seen many times. CDR3 region: CSALANSEAKNIQYF. CDR3 coding DNA: TGCAGTGCCCTAGCCAATTCGGAGGCCAAAAACATTCAGTACTTC. The chain couples TRBV20-1 to TRBJ2-4; D possibly corresponds to TRBD2 (5 bases). The CDR3 is 15 residues long. The V gene's germline CDR1 is DFQATT and CDR2 SNEGSKA (reference sequence). Trimming stripped 6 bases from V and 1 base from J, with 16 bases between.